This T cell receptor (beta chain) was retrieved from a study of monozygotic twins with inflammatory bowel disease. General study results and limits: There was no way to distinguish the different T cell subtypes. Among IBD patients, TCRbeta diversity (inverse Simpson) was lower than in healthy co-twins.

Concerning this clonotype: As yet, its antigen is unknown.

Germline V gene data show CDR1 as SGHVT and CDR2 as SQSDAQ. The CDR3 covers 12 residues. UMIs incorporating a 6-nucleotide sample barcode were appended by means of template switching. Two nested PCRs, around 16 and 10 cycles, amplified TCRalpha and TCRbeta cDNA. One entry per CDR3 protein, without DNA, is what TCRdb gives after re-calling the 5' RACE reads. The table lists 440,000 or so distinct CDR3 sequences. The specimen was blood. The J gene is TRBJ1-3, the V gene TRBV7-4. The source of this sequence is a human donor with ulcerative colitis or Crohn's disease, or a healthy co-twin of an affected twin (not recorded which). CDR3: CASSFFGNTIYF.